The TCR beta chain described here comes from a study of T cells expressing NK-cell markers (dated by TCRdb to 2019 to 2021). Background for the entire study: TCR beta-chain repertoires were profiled in sorted CD3+CD56+NKG2C+, CD3+CD56+NKG2C- and CD3+CD56-NKG2C+ T-cell subsets from roughly eight donors. Illumina HiSeq 2000/2500, MiSeq or NextSeq was used to sequence libraries as 2 x 150 bp reads. Seven of the eight sequenced donors were HCMV-seropositive and one was HCMV-seronegative. Randomly selected healthy volunteers, three men and five women, were used as the eight sequenced donors. General conclusions and limits of the study: In roughly 6 donors, the dominant CD3+CD56+NKG2C+ clonotypes were found to rank among the top 10 CD8+ clonotypes and to make up about 1.0-8% of CD8+ T cells. Whether the expanded NKG2C-expressing T cell clones were specific for HCMV antigens was left unclear. Those dominant clonotypes were again the most abundant among CD3+CD56-NKG2C+ cells in a few donors, at about 25-60.1%.

To determine HCMV serostatus, a commercial ELISA kit was used to detect HCMV-specific IgG in serum. Ficoll density gradient centrifugation was used to isolate peripheral blood mononuclear cells from blood. The CDR3 contains 14 residues, cysteine and phenylalanine counted. The DNA is unrecorded. The CDR1 and CDR2 encoded by the germline V gene are SQVTM and ANQGSEA. As regards this clonotype: What antigen it recognizes has not been identified.

The sequencing machine was an Illumina HiSeq 2000. 5'RACE template switching, by which a universal primer site and unique molecular identifiers were added, was used to make TCR beta cDNA libraries. cDNA synthesis was primed from the TCR beta constant segment, followed by two successive PCR amplification steps. Per the original workflow: MIGEC was used to demultiplex reads and group reads by UMI, and MiTCR was used to assemble and quantify clonotypes. To remove erroneous sequences, TCR cDNA sequences were retained only when supported by two or more reads. The tcR package was used for downstream repertoire analysis, with clonotypes matched between fractions based on CDR3 nucleotide sequence plus V segment. VDJmatch was used to annotate antigen specificity against VDJdb, with one amino acid substitution in CDR3 allowed. Based on TCRdb reprocessing of the reads, there is one entry per CDR3 protein sequence, and DNA is missing. The V and J calls, along with clone size, are taken from TCRdb and not from the paper's own processing. For this sample, the table gives 200,000 to 300,000 distinct CDR3 sequences. The biggest ten clones account for around 4.3% of the sample.

Recombination linked TRBV29-1 to TRBJ2-1; TCRdb gives TRBD1 as the D gene, but with no DNA this cannot be confirmed. Sequenced material: blood T cells: a sorted CD56 or NKG2C T cell subset, CD4+ or CD8+ T cells, or bulk PBMC T cells (not recorded which). The sequence was collected from a woman aged 18 to 75 in good health. CDR3 loop: CSVGARGSNNEQFF.